Given below is one T cell receptor beta chain in context. Its target is not known. The PCR ran on 60 Vbeta and 13 Jbeta primers. This table comes from immunoSEQ multiplex PCR, and its TCRdb copy is limited to in-frame clones, with some not included. The table records about 130,000 clones, 65% to 70% of them present only once. CDR1 SGHTA and CDR2 FQGNSA come from the germline V gene. The CDR3 length is 15 residues. The ends lost 0 bases at V and 4 bases at J; junction bases unmatched: 3. These data come from a study of cytomegalovirus exposure and HLA in healthy donors. Study as a whole: Previous work identified 95 million to 140 million unique TCR beta sequences from around 200 million T cells. Within the Caucasian-associated ancestry cluster were around 80% of the roughly 360 genotyped donors.

Study-level findings and limits: Per a prior analysis, the majority of TCR beta V segments were productive roughly 87% or roughly 30% of the time.

This clonotype was sampled from a human donor in good health. This rearrangement joins TRBV7-2 to TRBJ1-1, with 9 bases identical to TRBD1. Sequences were obtained from PBMCs. The CDR3, as DNA: TGTGCCAGCAGCTTAGCGGGACAGGGTGTCACTGAAGCTTTCTTT. Translated: CASSLAGQGVTEAFF.